These 27 T cell receptor beta chains share one sample of origin, sequenced in a study of graft-versus-host responses after intestinal transplantation. Sequencing was performed with immunoSEQ multiplex PCR; in TCRdb, only in-frame clones are kept and a portion is missing. The table records around 67,000 clones, around 89% of them present only once. These receptors lack a known antigen. Sequenced here: unstimulated CD8+ T cells sorted from spleen or lymph node cells, sampled before transplant. These receptors were taken from a human donor who was the organ donor for an intestinal transplant.

V and J are TRBV27 and TRBJ1-6, with D hard to call. The CDR3 is 14 amino acids. CDR1 MNHEY and CDR2 SMNVEV come from the germline V gene (reference sequence). The V end lost 6 bases, the J end lost 0 bases, and 6 bases lay between the germline ends. In DNA form, the CDR3 reads TGTGCCAGCAGCGTGAGCTCCTATAATTCACCCCTCCACTTT. Its protein is CASSVSSYNSPLHF.

This sequence joins TRBV4-2 and TRBJ2-3, with 10 bases that match TRBD2. Trimming removed 0 bases from V and 3 bases from J; junction bases left unmatched: 6. The CDR3 runs 17 residues. Germline V CDR1 and CDR2: LGHNA, YNFKEQ. CDR3 protein: CASSQEGLAGVTDTQYF. The DNA for the CDR3 is TGTGCCAGCAGCCAAGAAGGTCTAGCGGGGGTTACAGATACGCAGTATTTT.

This chain joins TRBV4-1 and TRBJ1-2; 8 bases agree with TRBD1. The ends lost 0 bases at V and 2 bases at J; junction bases unmatched: 2. CDR3 length: 15 amino acids. In germline, CDR1 is MGHRA, CDR2 YSYEKL. This chain's CDR3 is CASSQDPGGNYGYTF. CDR3 DNA sequence: TGCGCCAGCAGCCAAGATCCAGGGGGCAACTATGGCTACACCTTC.

V and J are TRBV6-6 and TRBJ1-1; no firm D call. Trimming removed 2 bases from V and 4 bases from J, with 14 bases in between. CDR3 length: 15 amino acids. Germline V gene lookup returns CDR1 MNHNY and CDR2 SVGAGI (reference sequence). CDR3: CASSYTKMGSTEAFF. Here the CDR3 DNA reads TGTGCCAGCAGTTACACGAAGATGGGGAGCACTGAAGCTTTCTTT.

The V and J genes are TRBV27 and TRBJ2-1, with 10 bases aligning to TRBD2. Germline trimming cut 6 bases from V and 5 bases from J; bases unmatched to any gene: 13. The CDR3 runs to 17 residues. CDR1 is MNHEY and CDR2 is SMNVEV in the germline V gene (reference sequence). The CDR3 sequence is CASSPLTLAGEDNEQFF. CDR3 bases: TGTGCCAGCAGCCCCCTCACCCTAGCGGGGGAAGACAATGAGCAGTTCTTC.

The gene calls are TRBV18 and TRBJ2-2, with D perhaps matching TRBD2 (6 bases). The CDR3 length is 16 residues. Trimming shortened V by 3 bases and J by 2 bases, and 13 bases separated the two germline ends. Germline V lookup: CDR1 KGHSH, CDR2 LQKENI. The CDR3, as DNA: TGTGCCAGCTCACCGGAGCGGGCTCCCAACACCGGGGAGCTGTTTTTT. Amino acids: CASSPERAPNTGELFF.

The V call is TRBV6-1, the J call TRBJ2-3; TRBD2 matches at 9 bases. The CDR3 sequence is 16 residues long. Germline V lookup: CDR1 MNHNS, CDR2 SASEGT. Trimming cost V 3 bases and J 2 bases; bases outside gene matches: 6. CDR3 coding DNA: TGTGCCAGCAGTGAGGATAGCGGGGGAGACACAGATACGCAGTATTTT. This encodes CASSEDSGGDTDTQYF.

The genes are TRBV6-6 and TRBJ1-5, with D possibly matching TRBD1 (6 bases). Trimming removed 1 base from V and 0 bases from J, with 10 bases in between. Germline V lookup: CDR1 MNHNY, CDR2 SVGAGI (reference sequence). CDR3 length: 16 amino acids. The CDR3 is CASSYWTVRSNQPQHF. CDR3 in DNA: TGTGCCAGCAGTTACTGGACAGTCCGTAGCAATCAGCCCCAGCATTTT.

The chain has TRBV29-1 and TRBJ2-1, with D tentatively TRBD1 (6 bases). Germline assignment: CDR1 SQVTM and CDR2 ANQGSEA. The V end was cut by 2 bases, the J end by 1 base, with 12 bases between. This CDR3 has 15 amino acids. The CDR3 region has the DNA TGCAGCGTTGAAAAGGGGGATCGGTCCTACAATGAGCAGTTCTTC. Protein product: CSVEKGDRSYNEQFF.

This chain joins TRBV28 and TRBJ2-1; D perhaps matches TRBD2 (5 bases). V gave up 7 bases and J gave up 9 bases, with 13 bases separating them. Germline V gene data show CDR1 as MDHEN and CDR2 as SYDVKM. The CDR3 sequence is 12 residues long. The CDR3 protein is CASTPEGSEQFF. The CDR3 DNA is TGTGCCAGCACGCCCGAGGGAAGTGAGCAGTTCTTC. The variable domain in full, with the rest retrieved from reference TRBV28 and TRBJ2-1, is DVKVTQSSRYLVKRTGEKVFLECVQDMDHENMFWYRQDPGLGLRLIYFSYDVKMKEKGDIPEGYSVSREKKERFSLILESASTNQTSMYLCASTPEGSEQFFGPGTRLTVL.

The chain carries TRBV27 and TRBJ1-1; 7 bases agree with TRBD1. J was trimmed by 3 bases and V by 8 bases; bases with no gene match: 6. This CDR3 comprises 13 residues. Germline assignment: CDR1 MNHEY and CDR2 SMNVEV (reference sequence). The CDR3 spells CASGRGQDTEAFF. In DNA, the CDR3 is TGTGCCAGCGGGCGAGGACAGGACACTGAAGCTTTCTTT.

This chain connects TRBV6-1 to TRBJ2-1; D is unresolved. V was shortened by 6 bases and J by 6 bases, with 6 bases between the two germline ends. The CDR3 length is 11 residues. Germline-derived CDR1 and CDR2 are MNHNS and SASEGT. The CDR3 nucleotides are TGTGCCAGCAGGGAGAGCAATGAGCAGTTCTTC. Encoded protein: CASRESNEQFF.

The chain employs TRBV6-1 and TRBJ2-5, with D maybe TRBD1 (5 bases). CDR1 is MNHNS, CDR2 SASEGT, per germline. Deletions cut 4 bases from V and 1 base from J, with 16 bases between. The CDR3 is 16 residues long. The CDR3 spells CASSVWTLDVQETQYF. The CDR3 bases are TGTGCCAGCAGTGTCTGGACACTCGACGTCCAAGAGACCCAGTACTTC.

The chain employs TRBV5-4 and TRBJ2-5; 9 bases align to TRBD2. The junction had 8 bases not matched to a gene; V was cut back by 0 bases and J by 5 bases. CDR3 length: 16 residues. Germline loops: CDR1 SGHNT, CDR2 YYREEE (reference sequence). The CDR3 spells CASSLAGAGGRETQYF. CDR3 nucleotide sequence: TGTGCCAGCAGCTTGGCCGGGGCGGGGGGGCGGGAGACCCAGTACTTC.

CDR3 nucleotide sequence: TGTGCCAGCCCAGTAAACAGACAGGTGGGCTTCTCTGGGGCCAACGTCCTGACTTTC. This gives the protein CASPVNRQVGFSGANVLTF. The V and J genes are TRBV6-4 and TRBJ2-6; D perhaps matches TRBD1 (6 bases). The CDR3 loop spans 19 amino acids. Trimming took off 8 bases at V and 0 bases at J, with 23 bases between the two ends. Germline values: CDR1 MRHNA, CDR2 SNTAGT.

The chain carries TRBV11-2 and TRBJ2-7; 8 positions agree with TRBD1. Per the germline V gene, CDR1 is SGHAT and CDR2 is FQNNGV. The CDR3 is 14 amino acids. V shed 3 bases, J shed 6 bases, and the junction held 7 bases outside the gene matches. The CDR3 loop reads CASSFGQGSFEQYV. The CDR3 bases are TGTGCCAGCAGCTTCGGACAGGGCTCGTTCGAGCAGTACGTC.

This chain joins TRBV14 and TRBJ1-2; D is unresolved. CDR1 SGHDN and CDR2 FVKESK come from the germline V gene. The CDR3 length is 15 residues. With 0 bases removed from V and 0 bases from J, the gap between germline ends came to 8 bases. CDR3: CASSQDVGTNYGYTF. Here the CDR3 DNA reads TGTGCCAGCAGCCAAGACGTCGGGACTAACTATGGCTACACCTTC.

This chain uses TRBV30 with TRBJ1-1; 7 bases are a match to TRBD1. Looked up from germline, CDR1 is GTSNPN and CDR2 is SVGIG (reference sequence). CDR3 length: 14 amino acids. J lost 0 bases, V lost 1 base, and 2 bases had no gene match. The CDR3 sequence is CAWSGQGVNTEAFF. CDR3 coding DNA: TGTGCCTGGAGTGGTCAGGGGGTGAACACTGAAGCTTTCTTT.

The chain combines TRBV4-3 with TRBJ1-4; 8 bases fit TRBD1. Germline V lookup: CDR1 LGHNA, CDR2 YSLEER. The CDR3 spans 16 residues. V dropped 0 bases and J dropped 7; count of bases not matched to a gene: 7. The CDR3 here is CASSQEPGQGGEKLFF. CDR3 DNA: TGCGCCAGCAGCCAAGAACCAGGACAGGGAGGTGAAAAACTGTTTTTT.

V usage is TRBV28 and J usage is TRBJ1-2; the D is unclear. Germline assignment: CDR1 MDHEN and CDR2 SYDVKM. The CDR3 totals 15 residues. V shed 5 bases and J shed 4 bases, with 17 bases lying between them. The CDR3 loop reads CASSIWTDSLYGYTF. The CDR3 DNA reads TGTGCCAGCAGTATCTGGACGGACTCCCTCTATGGCTACACCTTC.

This clone was recorded only once. V and J are TRBV9 and TRBJ2-3; 9 bases are a match to TRBD2. Germline V gene data show CDR1 as SGDLS and CDR2 as YYNGEE. V lost 1 base to trimming and J lost 2 bases; unmatched junction nucleotides: 5. This CDR3 is 16 amino acids long. The DNA of the CDR3 is TGTGCCAGCAGCGTATTGAGCGGGGGGAACACAGATACGCAGTATTTT. Its translation: CASSVLSGGNTDTQYF.

The rearrangement joins TRBV27 to TRBJ2-5; TRBD2 matches at 7 bases. The CDR3 runs to 16 residues. With V trimmed by 2 bases and J by 2 bases, 8 bases remained unmatched. Germline V gives CDR1 MNHEY, CDR2 SMNVEV (reference sequence). This CDR3 reads CASSLMGGGVQETQYF. CDR3 bases: TGTGCCAGCAGTTTAATGGGGGGAGGGGTACAAGAGACCCAGTACTTC.

V gene TRBV4-1 combines with J gene TRBJ2-5; tentatively, D is TRBD2 (6 bases). Germline V gives CDR1 MGHRA, CDR2 YSYEKL. The V gene lost 2 bases and the J gene lost 4 bases, with 17 bases spanning the gap. The CDR3 is made up of 16 amino acids. The CDR3 loop is CASSQSPGGTAETQYF. The CDR3 DNA reads as TGCGCCAGCAGCCAATCTCCAGGAGGGACGGCAGAGACCCAGTACTTC.

The gene calls are TRBV27 and TRBJ1-1; D unclear. CDR3 length: 14 amino acids. Trimming left V 5 bases short and J 0 bases short, with 10 bases between. Per the germline V gene, CDR1 is MNHEY and CDR2 is SMNVEV (reference sequence). The DNA for the CDR3 is TGTGCCAGCAGTGGTTACAACCTGAACACTGAAGCTTTCTTT. Translation gives CASSGYNLNTEAFF.

The chain uses TRBV7-2 and TRBJ2-1, with 9 positions matching TRBD2. Trimming removed 7 bases from V and 7 bases from J; junction bases left unmatched: 14. Germline CDR1 is SGHTA and CDR2 is FQGNSA. This CDR3 region has 16 residues. As DNA, the CDR3 is TGTGCCAGCAACGAAATGGTGGCGGGGGGGCATAATGAGCAGTTCTTC. Protein sequence: CASNEMVAGGHNEQFF.

The chain uses TRBV7-2 and TRBJ1-5; 7 bases agree with TRBD1. The CDR3 is made up of 16 amino acids. The ends lost 5 bases at V and 3 bases at J; junction bases unmatched: 10. Per germline, CDR1 SGHTA and CDR2 FQGNSA. CDR3 loop: CASSLDPTGHNQPQHF. The CDR3 DNA reads TGTGCCAGCAGCCTGGATCCGACAGGGCACAATCAGCCCCAGCATTTT. Variable domain in full (rest from reference TRBV7-2 and TRBJ1-5): GAGVSQSPSNKVTEKGKDVELRCDPISGHTALYWYRQSLGQGLEFLIYFQGNSAPDKSGLPSDRFSAERTGGSVSTLTIQRTQQEDSAVYLCASSLDPTGHNQPQHFGDGTRLSIL.

The chain employs TRBV5-4 and TRBJ2-4; D may correspond to TRBD1 or TRBD2 (5 bases each). The CDR3 is 14 amino acids. V lost 8 bases to trimming and J lost 1 base, with 13 bases between them. Germline CDR1 and CDR2: SGHNT and YYREEE (reference sequence). The CDR3 nucleotides read TGTGCCAGTAGCGTAGGGGTTGCCAAAAACATTCAGTACTTC. It yields the protein CASSVGVAKNIQYF.